This T cell receptor beta chain derives from a study of lymphopenia after photon versus proton radiotherapy. Study observations and caveats: Larger post-nadir TCR diversity loss correlated inversely with survival in deceased patients. Post-nadir diversity loss with photons came from oligoclonal expansion, particularly CD8+ Temra cells. Only patients who died were analyzed for survival; proton advantage is unproven. Proton therapy kept repertoires fairly stable, unlike photons, which gained effector/memory cells.

The repertoire was sequenced with immunoSEQ multiplex PCR; TCRdb's copy has only in-frame clones and lacks some. The top ten clones hold 4% to 5% of a sample with about 160,000 clones, 70% to 90% of them seen once. This clone was seen once. The antigen remains unidentified. Germline V gene lookup returns CDR1 MNHEY and CDR2 SVGAGI. Germline trimming cut 0 bases from V and 4 bases from J; bases unmatched to any gene: 5. The CDR3 runs 16 residues. The sample here was peripheral blood, taken from a patient treated with photon-based radiotherapy. This TCR came from a man aged 45-65 years with gastric cancer. The chain couples TRBV6-5 to TRBJ1-4; 7 nucleotides match TRBD1. DNA for the CDR3: TGTGCCAGCAGTTACTCGGTGGCAGGGGGTAATGAAAAACTGTTTTTT. It specifies CASSYSVAGGNEKLFF.